This T cell receptor (beta chain) was sequenced for a study of T cells in Graves' hyperthyroidism and ophthalmopathy (dated by TCRdb to the late 2010s). As for the study more broadly: Peripheral blood was sampled at the time of initial diagnosis, prior to any treatment. Prospective prediction of ophthalmopathy was tested in an independent validation cohort of approximately 18 hyperthyroidism patients and 17 patients who later progressed to ophthalmopathy. In over five Graves' hyperthyroidism patients, the study also compared T-cell repertoires from thyroid tissue with T-cell repertoires from blood. The paper describes TCR Vbeta CDR3 sequencing of 135 peripheral blood samples, made up of some 42 ophthalmopathy patients, approximately 73 hyperthyroidism patients and 17 progressor patients. After blood sampling, hyperthyroidism patients were treated with methimazole at a starting dose of 30 mg daily, and ophthalmopathy patients were treated with high-dose intravenous methylprednisolone. The 95 to 100 discovery patients were divided at random into training and test sets in a 7:3 ratio. To identify distinguishing TCR V-J signatures, a discovery cohort of some 100 patients was used, comprising 43 with Graves' ophthalmopathy and around 57 with stable Graves' hyperthyroidism.

The paper's findings and limits, for the study overall: Most expanded thyroid clonotypes (frequency above 0.001) were also detected in blood, suggesting blood repertoires may reflect thyroid immune responses. A 13 V-J signature model separated ophthalmopathy from stable hyperthyroidism, with nearly 90% sensitivity and roughly 84% specificity in cross-validation and 80%/75% in testing. Sample size was not statistically predetermined, and blinding of investigators to group allocation was not performed. During validation, the model predicted progression to ophthalmopathy a median of around six months ahead of onset, with roughly 65% sensitivity and less than 85% specificity.

Ophthalmopathy patients had moderately to severely active disease, Clinical Activity Score of at least 3, NOSPECS grade of at least 4, and duration under 3 months. The study excluded patients with uncontrolled infections, other autoimmune diseases, pregnancy or lactation. Diagnoses relied on clinical symptoms, serum thyroxine and TRAb, thyroid ultrasound and orbital computed tomography. PBMCs were isolated from 10 ml of fresh peripheral blood by Ficoll-Paque density gradient centrifugation. Trizol reagent was used to extract total RNA, and RNA quality was then checked on an Agilent 2100 Bioanalyzer. TCR beta CDR3 regions were amplified from RNA transcripts. The TCR CDR3 was subjected to a first round of RT-PCR using the HTBI primer set and the Qiagen OneStep RT-PCR kit. Libraries were constructed in a second round of multiplex PCR, after which size selection and purification were carried out. Libraries were sequenced paired-end with 100 bp reads on an Illumina HiSeq2000. In the authors' own workflow: SOAPnuke was used to process the raw data, with reads discarded if the reads contained adapters or uncalled bases, had a mean Phred below 15, or lacked an exact constant-primer or identifier match. High-quality paired reads were merged with COPE v1.2.5, and unique nucleotide sequences were defined as clonotypes. MiTCR v1.1 was used to align the clonotypes against IMGT TRBV, TRBD and TRBJ reference segments. The analysis was restricted to V-J combinations with a frequency above 0.0001, which together covered 99.2% of the repertoires. The TCS score was defined as the ratio of F50 (clonal expansion) to E x V (chaos), calculated using BLOSUM62-based TCRdist between CDR3 peptides within each V-J. Welch's t-statistics and random forest reduced 514 V-J features to 13, which were used in a naive Bayes classifier (R e1071). TCRdb trimmed public reads at Q25 via fastp, called clones via MiXCR and kept in-frame beta chains. When rows share a CDR3 protein, they turn into one entry using the most common DNA and genes. Here the V and J calls rest on TCRdb's processing, not on the authors' analysis. The sample yields about 330,000 distinct CDR3 sequences; roughly an eighth were counted once. The ten largest account for almost 35% of the sample.

Of note for this clonotype: The specificity of this receptor is unknown. No quality values exist for individual bases; no much larger clone is one base distant.

This TCR came from a woman aged 40 to 55 with Graves' ophthalmopathy. Source material: blood.

The CDR3 is CASSHLPAGLNTEAFF. The DNA sequence is as follows: TGTGCCAGCAGCCACCTGCCCGCGGGGCTGAACACTGAAGCTTTCTTT. The V gene is TRBV14 and the J gene is TRBJ1-1; TRBD1 might be the D gene, on 5 matching bases. The CDR1 and CDR2 encoded by the germline V gene are SGHDN and FVKESK. At the junction V is shortened by 3 bases and J by 0 bases, with 14 bases in between. The CDR3 starts with the cysteine, ends with the phenylalanine, and has 16 residues. This entry keeps only the CDR3 DNA: 48 bases, framed from base 1.